Below, 19 T cell receptor beta chains from the same sample are listed, as sequenced in a study of cytomegalovirus exposure and HLA in healthy donors (dated by TCRdb to about 2017). The method behind the library was the immunoSEQ multiplex PCR assay. A mixture of 60 forward primers for TCR Vbeta segments and 13 reverse primers for TCR Jbeta segments was used in the multiplex PCR. Entries here come from immuneACCESS through TCRdb and include only in-frame sequences with V and J called. Some clones fail to appear in such tables; in the studies checked, an unresolved V gene covers under half of the shortfall, and the cause of the remainder is unknown. This sample comprises about 150,000 clones, roughly three fifths of them detected only once. The top ten constitute about 1.8% of the sample. The sequencing input was PBMCs. The receptors were sampled from a male donor in good health and CMV-seronegative.

This clone was observed a handful of times. The V call is TRBV5-8, the J call TRBJ2-5; 15 positions match TRBD2. V was pared by 4 bases and J by 4 bases, with 11 bases of the junction left unmatched. Germline-derived CDR1 and CDR2 are SGHTS and YDEGEE. The CDR3 loop spans 18 amino acids. Here the CDR3 reads CASSPGTSGGPMGETQYF. In DNA form, the CDR3 reads TGTGCCAGCAGCCCCGGGACTAGCGGGGGGCCTATGGGAGAGACCCAGTACTTC.

This clone appeared a few times. The CDR3 DNA is TGTGCCAGCAGTTTACAGGGGATGGGGAGGTATAAGAACACTGAAGCTTTCTTT. This encodes CASSLQGMGRYKNTEAFF. The chain uses TRBV2 and TRBJ1-1; 7 bases match TRBD1. CDR1 is SNHLY and CDR2 is FYNNEI in the germline V gene. The CDR3 has 18 residues. V lost 5 bases, J lost 1 base, and 16 bases stayed unmatched.

This clone was seen more than once but under ten times. The chain employs TRBV4-1 and TRBJ2-7; TRBD1 is a possible D gene (5 bases). This CDR3 comprises 16 residues. In germline, CDR1 is MGHRA, CDR2 YSYEKL. V lost 1 base and J 2 bases, leaving 15 bases between the germline ends. CDR3 bases: TGCGCCAGCAGCCAAGGGGTTCAGGGTGCAACCTACGAGCAGTACTTC. This translates into CASSQGVQGATYEQYF.

This sequence joins TRBV10-1 and TRBJ2-7; the D gene is possibly TRBD2 (5 bases). Trimming left V 4 bases short and J 4 bases short, with 11 bases between. The CDR3 consists of 13 residues. Germline lookup yields CDR1 WNHNN and CDR2 SYGVQD (reference sequence). The CDR3 is CASSAGIWYEQYF. DNA for the CDR3: TGCGCCAGCAGTGCCGGGATTTGGTACGAGCAGTACTTC.

This clone was seen only a few times. The CDR3 spells CASSYTWGRSEQFF. CDR3 DNA sequence: TGTGCCAGCAGTTATACGTGGGGGAGGAGTGAGCAGTTCTTC. The chain combines TRBV6-5 with TRBJ2-1; tentative D call: TRBD2 (6 bases). V lost 3 bases, J lost 9 bases, and 15 bases lay in between. CDR1 is MNHEY and CDR2 is SVGAGI in the germline V gene. This CDR3 contains 14 residues.

V and J are TRBV29-1 and TRBJ2-1, with 9 bases fitting TRBD2. The CDR3 length is 13 residues. CDR1 is SQVTM, CDR2 ANQGSEA, per germline. V lost 5 bases and J lost 5; bases outside the gene matches: 4. The CDR3 is CSVSSGGNNEQFF. Here the CDR3 DNA reads TGCAGCGTTAGTAGCGGGGGCAACAATGAGCAGTTCTTC.

This clone was counted ten times or more. This chain links TRBV7-2 with TRBJ1-5, with unresolved D. Germline loops: CDR1 SGHTA, CDR2 FQGNSA. The CDR3 has 16 residues. The V end was cut by 4 bases, the J end by 2 bases, with 15 bases between. CDR3 amino acids: CASSSAGGFGNQPQHF. The CDR3 DNA is TGTGCCAGCAGCTCCGCAGGAGGGTTTGGCAATCAGCCCCAGCATTTT.

The J gene is TRBJ2-1, the V gene TRBV18; D is unresolved. CDR3 length: 12 residues. Germline loops: CDR1 KGHSH, CDR2 LQKENI. V lost 6 bases to trimming and J lost 4 bases, with 7 bases between them. The CDR3 coding sequence is TGTGCCAGCTCGGAACAGTACAATGAGCAGTTCTTC. It yields the protein CASSEQYNEQFF. Using reference TRBV18 and TRBJ2-1 for the parts outside the CDR3, the full variable domain is NAGVMQNPRHLVRRRGQEARLRCSPMKGHSHVYWYRQLPEEGLKFMVYLQKENIIDESGMPKERFSAEFPKEGPSILRIQQVVRGDSAAYFCASSEQYNEQFFGPGTRLTVL.

The rearrangement uses TRBV7-8 and TRBJ1-1; D gene uncertain. V lost 5 bases, J lost 4 bases, and 11 bases lay in between. CDR1 and CDR2 from the germline V gene are SGHVS and FQNEAQ. The CDR3 consists of 13 residues. CDR3 sequence: CASSRTRGTEAFF. The CDR3 DNA follows: TGTGCCAGCAGCAGGACTCGGGGCACTGAAGCTTTCTTT.

In this sample, this clone turned up a few times. The chain joins TRBV18 to TRBJ2-7; 7 positions agree with TRBD2. Per germline, CDR1 KGHSH and CDR2 LQKENI. V lost 5 bases, J lost 3 bases, and 1 base stayed unmatched. There are 12 residues in the CDR3. DNA for the CDR3: TGTGCCAGCTCAGGCGGGAGCTACGAGCAGTACTTC. The encoded protein is CASSGGSYEQYF.

This chain joins TRBV7-2 and TRBJ2-3; the match to TRBD2 covers 10 bases. V was clipped by 1 base and J by 2 bases; unmatched bases: 9. In germline, CDR1 is SGHTA, CDR2 FQGNSA. The CDR3 runs to 18 residues. Written as DNA, the CDR3 is TGTGCCAGCAGCTTAGGCAGTCGACTAGCGGGTACCACAGATACGCAGTATTTT. It yields the protein CASSLGSRLAGTTDTQYF.

The chain carries TRBV15 and TRBJ2-4, with D tentatively TRBD1 (6 bases). V lost 4 bases, J lost 7 bases, and 11 bases lay in between. Germline V gene sequence: CDR1 LNHNV, CDR2 YYDKDF (reference sequence). The CDR3 contains 13 residues. This CDR3 is CATSMMRGNIQYF. CDR3 in DNA: TGTGCCACCAGCATGATGAGGGGGAACATTCAGTACTTC.

The chain recombines TRBV5-4 with TRBJ1-1; D unclear. Trimming left V 5 bases short and J 7 bases short, with 24 bases between. Germline V lookup: CDR1 SGHNT, CDR2 YYREEE (reference sequence). The CDR3 loop spans 16 amino acids. CDR3 coding DNA: TGTGCCAGCAGTTCCCGGGTAGGAGGTATTCACATTGAAGCTTTCTTT. This codes for CASSSRVGGIHIEAFF.

Comment on this clone: Within the sample, other DNA sequences also encode this same CDR3. The chain employs TRBV29-1 and TRBJ2-1; TRBD2 matches at 9 bases. The CDR3 extends over 12 amino acids. V lost 5 bases, J lost 9 bases, and 5 bases stayed unmatched. Looked up from germline, CDR1 is SQVTM and CDR2 is ANQGSEA. CDR3 protein: CSVISTSGEQFF. Written as DNA, the CDR3 is TGCAGCGTTATATCGACTAGCGGTGAGCAGTTCTTC.

This sequence joins TRBV7-8 and TRBJ2-3; possible D gene TRBD1, 6 bases. This CDR3 comprises 14 residues. Germline lookup yields CDR1 SGHVS and CDR2 FQNEAQ. The V and J ends lost 3 bases and 5 bases respectively, with 12 bases between them. The DNA for the CDR3 is TGTGCCAGCAGCTTGAACAGGGTCAGAGATACGCAGTATTTT. It yields the protein CASSLNRVRDTQYF.

The V call is TRBV28, the J call TRBJ1-2, with unresolved D. CDR1 MDHEN and CDR2 SYDVKM come from the germline V gene. Trimming removed 5 bases at V and 8 bases at J, with 12 bases between. The CDR3 runs to 12 residues. The CDR3 is CASSATPRGYTF. The CDR3 bases are TGTGCCAGCAGTGCAACCCCCAGAGGCTACACCTTC.

The J gene is TRBJ2-5, the V gene TRBV12-5; perhaps TRBD1 as D (5 bases). V was trimmed by 1 base and J by 1 base, leaving 16 bases between them. From germline, CDR1 is LGHNT and CDR2 FRNRAP. The CDR3 has 17 amino acids. In DNA form, the CDR3 reads TGTGCTAGTGGTTTGGGAGTGGGCTCTGGGGCCCAAGAGACCCAGTACTTC. It encodes CASGLGVGSGAQETQYF. The entire variable domain, with the rest obtained from reference TRBV12-5 and TRBJ2-5, is as follows: DARVTQTPRHKVTEMGQEVTMRCQPILGHNTVFWYRQTMMQGLELLAYFRNRAPLDDSGMPKDRFSAEMPDATLATLKIQPSEPRDSAVYFCASGLGVGSGAQETQYFGPGTRLLVL.

This clone has a handful of counts. Other nucleotide sequences in the sample specify the same CDR3. The chain links TRBV18 to TRBJ1-4; D is possibly TRBD1 (6 bases). This CDR3 comprises 13 residues. V lost 3 bases, J lost 5 bases, and 7 bases lay in between. Germline CDR1 reads KGHSH; CDR2 reads LQKENI. CDR3: CASSPGQNEKLFF. The CDR3, as DNA: TGTGCCAGCTCACCCGGACAGAATGAAAAACTGTTTTTT.

This clone occurred a few times. The rearrangement links TRBV6-5 to TRBJ2-7; a weak D match, TRBD2 (6 bases). This CDR3 contains 12 residues. CDR1 MNHEY and CDR2 SVGAGI come from the germline V gene. V lost 8 bases, J lost 2 bases, and 10 bases lay in between. CDR3 region: CASSEGPYEQYF. The CDR3 DNA reads as TGTGCCAGCTCGGAGGGACCCTACGAGCAGTACTTC.